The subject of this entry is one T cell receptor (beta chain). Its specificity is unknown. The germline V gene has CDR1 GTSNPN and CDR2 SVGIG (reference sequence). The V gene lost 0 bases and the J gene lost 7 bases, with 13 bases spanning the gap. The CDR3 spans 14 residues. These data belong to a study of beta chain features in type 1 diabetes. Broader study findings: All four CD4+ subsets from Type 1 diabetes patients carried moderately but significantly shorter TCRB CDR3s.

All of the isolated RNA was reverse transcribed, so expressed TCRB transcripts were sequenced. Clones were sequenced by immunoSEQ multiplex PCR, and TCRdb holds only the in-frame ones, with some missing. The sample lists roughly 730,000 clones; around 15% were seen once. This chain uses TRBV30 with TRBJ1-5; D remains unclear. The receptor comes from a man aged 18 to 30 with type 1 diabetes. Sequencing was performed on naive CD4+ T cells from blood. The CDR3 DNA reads TGTGCCTGGAGTGTTTCCCCGGCGGGCCAGCCCCAGCATTTT. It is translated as CAWSVSPAGQPQHF.